This T cell receptor (beta chain) was profiled in a study of blood T cells in healthy people across ages. Next came a second PCR, run for about 6 to 11 cycles, which used a sample-barcoded 5' primer along with a J-beta primer mix. Each sample yielded at least 3 million CDR3-containing paired-end reads. In TCRdb, the 5' RACE reads were re-called with MiXCR into one record per CDR3 protein. This table holds around 1,600,000 distinct CDR3 sequences, roughly 43% found once. Whenever a sample was processed, at least 7 million PBMCs were isolated. Germline V gives CDR1 SGHRS, CDR2 YFSETQ. CDR3 size: 14 residues. The ends were cut back, 1 base at V and 6 bases at J, with 12 bases in the middle.

The rearrangement uses TRBV5-1 and TRBJ2-3; D may be TRBD2 (5 bases). This TCR was recovered from a woman aged 18-29 years in good health. The sequenced sample consisted of blood. CDR3 region: CASSLSFSGDTQYF. The CDR3 nucleotides read TGCGCCAGCAGCTTGTCTTTTTCGGGGGATACGCAGTATTTT. Looking up the rest from reference TRBV5-1 and TRBJ2-3 gives the full variable domain: KAGVTQTPRYLIKTRGQQVTLSCSPISGHRSVSWYQQTPGQGLQFLFEYFSETQRNKGNFPGRFSGRQFSNSRSEMNVSTLELGDSALYLCASSLSFSGDTQYFGPGTRLTVL.